These 9 T cell receptor beta chains came from one sample sequenced in a study of cytomegalovirus exposure and HLA in healthy donors. Researchers ran the PCR with 60 Vbeta and 13 Jbeta primers. Some clones are missing from TCRdb's copy, which holds only in-frame ones; the method was immunoSEQ multiplex PCR. Its table lists some 120,000 clones. Sequenced input: PBMCs. The receptor source for this set is a man aged 18 to 30 in good health and CMV-seronegative.

The rearrangement joins TRBV7-8 to TRBJ2-7; 11 positions match TRBD1. The junction had 10 bases not matched to a gene; V was cut back by 4 bases and J by 5 bases. Germline V gene lookup returns CDR1 SGHVS and CDR2 FQNEAQ. The CDR3 is 16 residues long. In DNA, the CDR3 is TGTGCCAGCAGCTCACGGACAGGGGGCGGCTTGGACGAGCAGTACTTC. Its translation: CASSSRTGGGLDEQYF. Full variable domain (missing parts from reference TRBV7-8 and TRBJ2-7): GAGVSQSPRYKVAKRGQDVALRCDPISGHVSLFWYQQALGQGPEFLTYFQNEAQLDKSGLPSDRFFAERPEGSVSTLKIQRTQQEDSAVYLCASSSRTGGGLDEQYFGPGTRLTVT.

J is TRBJ1-5 and V is TRBV2, with D possibly being TRBD1 (5 bases). V was shortened by 7 bases and J by 6 bases, with 10 bases between the two germline ends. The germline V gene encodes CDR1 SNHLY and CDR2 FYNNEI. The CDR3 totals 12 residues. As DNA, the CDR3 is TGTGCCAGCAACGGGGGAGGTCAGCCCCAGCATTTT. This gives the protein CASNGGGQPQHF.

The chain recombines TRBV6-5 with TRBJ2-3; a weak D match, TRBD2 (5 bases). Germline loops: CDR1 MNHEY, CDR2 SVGAGI. The ends were cut back, 10 bases at V and 1 base at J, with 18 bases in the middle. The CDR3 has 15 residues. CDR3 protein: CATHNAGGGTDTQYF. For the CDR3, the DNA is TGTGCCACCCACAATGCCGGAGGTGGCACAGATACGCAGTATTTT.

With respect to this clone: The conserved closing phenylalanine or tryptophan is absent in this CDR3, likely reflecting a read error. J is TRBJ2-7 and V is TRBV20-1; D unresolved. From germline, CDR1 is DFQATT and CDR2 SNEGSKA (reference sequence). The CDR3 is made up of 11 amino acids. Trimming removed 8 bases from V and 3 bases from J, with 11 bases in between. The CDR3: CSQTEIYEQYL. The CDR3 bases are TGCAGTCAGACTGAGATCTACGAGCAGTACCTC.

Note on this clone: At one of its ends the junction is not consistent with the germline gene, which may arise from a read error. The rearrangement uses TRBV30 and TRBJ2-2; perhaps TRBD2 as D (7 bases). Looked up from germline, CDR1 is GTSNPN and CDR2 is SVGIG (reference sequence). This CDR3 is 15 amino acids long. The CDR3 reads CAGSTSGGNTGELFF. The CDR3 region has the DNA TGTGCCGGGAGTACCTCGGGGGGCAACACCGGGGAGCTGTTTTTT. The full variable domain, in which reference TRBV30 and TRBJ2-2 provide the parts outside the CDR3, is SQTIHQWPATLVQPVGSPLSLECTVEGTSNPNLYWYRQAAGRGLQLLFYSVGIGQISSEVPQNLSASRPQDRQFILSSKKLLLSDSGFYLCAGSTSGGNTGELFFGEGSRLTVL.

The rearrangement uses TRBV6-1 and TRBJ1-2; D gene unclear. The V end was cut by 9 bases, the J end by 5 bases, with 22 bases between. The CDR3 consists of 15 residues. CDR1 and CDR2 (germline): MNHNS, SASEGT. The CDR3 spells CASQPRLFGSYGYTF. CDR3 nucleotide sequence: TGTGCCAGTCAACCGAGACTCTTCGGGAGTTATGGCTACACCTTC.

The J gene is TRBJ1-4, the V gene TRBV6-6; 8 bases map to TRBD1. Looked up from germline, CDR1 is MNHNY and CDR2 is SVGAGI (reference sequence). Trimming cost V 4 bases and J 1 base; bases outside gene matches: 5. The CDR3 has 16 amino acids. The DNA of the CDR3 is TGTGCCAGCAGTTTTACCAGGGGGCAAACTAATGAAAAACTGTTTTTT. Translating it yields CASSFTRGQTNEKLFF.

J is TRBJ2-1 and V is TRBV11-3; 9 bases are a match to TRBD2. V shed 3 bases and J 3 bases; nucleotides not matched to a gene: 3. The CDR3 consists of 15 residues. The germline V gene encodes CDR1 SGHNT and CDR2 YENEEA. This chain's CDR3 is CASSFSGSNYNEQFF. The CDR3 DNA reads TGTGCCAGCAGCTTTAGCGGGAGTAACTACAATGAGCAGTTCTTC.

The gene calls are TRBV6-5 and TRBJ1-1; D remains unclear. This CDR3 contains 16 residues. Germline CDR1 is MNHEY and CDR2 is SVGAGI. V lost 4 bases, J lost 4 bases, and 19 bases lay in between. This CDR3 reads CASSFGIRGIPTEAFF. CDR3 nucleotide sequence: TGTGCCAGCAGTTTTGGAATCCGAGGGATTCCCACTGAAGCTTTCTTT.